This TCR beta chain was obtained from a study of T cell repertoires in cytomegalovirus infection. In the study overall: Recently identified HLA-C-restricted and well-studied HLA-B-restricted CMV epitopes were used. Indicated by public TCR beta signatures were CMV infection and matching HLA type. Study-level findings and limits: CMV carriers with the relevant HLA were identified by cumulative public TCR beta family frequency. HLA-C-restricted TCR beta clonotypes specific for CMV led the ex vivo response.

In germline, CDR1 is SNHLY, CDR2 FYNNEI. The CDR3 runs to 14 residues. V dropped 3 bases and J dropped 3 bases, with 8 bases sitting between them. Details on this clonotype: What it recognizes is unknown.

TCRdb analysed the reads with MiXCR anew, one entry per CDR3 protein. The sample has approximately 910,000 distinct CDR3 sequences; under 40% are singletons. This sample comprised cultured CD8+ T cells from PBMCs, obtained from culture after CMV antigen stimulation. The chain combines TRBV2 with TRBJ2-2; possible D gene TRBD2, 5 bases. The clonotype was recovered from a human donor in good health (CMV status not recorded). Some clones in this sample may be carry-over from other donors' samples. CDR3 sequence reads: CASSEAGDTGELFF. DNA of the CDR3: TGTGCCAGCAGTGAGGCCGGGGACACCGGGGAGCTGTTTTTT.